This TCR beta chain was sequenced during a study of graft-versus-host responses after intestinal transplantation. As for the study in general: Each recipient received anti-thymocyte globulin induction, then tacrolimus and steroids for three to four years.

Here immunoSEQ multiplex PCR was the method, and the copy in TCRdb shows in-frame clones only, minus some. Of 20,000 or so clones in the sample, around 86% were seen once. Findings and limits, study-wide: Researchers found GvH clones in recipient marrow, and some showed up first in ileum or blood. Where graft-donor T cell macrochimerism was present, patients had high graft-versus-host to host-versus-graft clonal ratios in allografts. Declining HvG levels early post-transplant were linked to peak circulating GvH clone levels.

Worth noting for this clone: Its antigen is unknown.

The material was bone marrow, obtained approximately 19 weeks after transplant. The sequence derives from a human patient who received an intestinal transplant, so some T cells may come from the graft donor.

CDR3 in amino acids: CASSLQGSGYTF. Written as DNA, the CDR3 is TGTGCCAGCAGCTTGCAGGGGAGTGGCTACACCTTC. The chain couples TRBV5-6 to TRBJ1-2; weak D call: TRBD1 (6 bases). This CDR3 spans 12 amino acids. Trimming removed 1 base from V and 7 bases from J, with 8 bases in between. CDR1 and CDR2 (germline): SGHDT, YYEEEE.